The rows below give T cell receptor beta chains drawn from one sample of a study of identical twins. TCRdb processed the 5' RACE reads anew with MiXCR; each CDR3 protein has one entry. The sample contains some 590,000 distinct CDR3 sequences, around 9.6% of which appear only once. This sample was shared with a second study, whose subject was yellow fever vaccine responses in identical twins.

Sequencing used PBMCs. The receptors were sampled from a woman aged 18-30 years in good health. The CDR3 runs from the conserved cysteine through the conserved F or W. Each record gives: D gene, J gene, clone size, V gene, CDR3 DNA, CDR3 protein. The D gene is left open where the match is weak. Only some rows state a clone size, as once, few, many or a class for expanded clones.

- TRBJ2-1 many TRBV6-2/TRBV6-3 TGTGCCAGCAGTTACTTCAGACAGTTTGAGCAGTTCTTC CASSYFRQFEQFF
- TRBJ2-7 few TRBV6-2/TRBV6-3 TGTGCCAGCAGCCCGGACAACCTTCCTGATTACTACGAGCAGTACTTC CASSPDNLPDYYEQYF
TRBD2 TRBJ2-1 - TRBV12-3/TRBV12-4 TGTGCCAGCAGTTTTACTAGCGGGGGAAGCTACAATGAGCAGTTCTTC CASSFTSGGSYNEQFF
- TRBJ1-5 many TRBV20-1 TGCAGTGCTAGAGATGGGGGTACGGCAAATCAGCCCCAGCATTTT CSARDGGTANQPQHF
TRBD2 TRBJ2-7 - TRBV6-2/TRBV6-3 TGTGCCAGCAGGCGGGAGCGGTACGAGCAGTACTTC CASRRERYEQYF
- TRBJ2-5 - TRBV4-3 TGCGCCAGCAGCCAAGATGGTGGGCAGGGGCCCTTGGACTTC CASSQDGGQGPLDF
TRBD2 TRBJ2-7 - TRBV27 TGTGCCAGCAGTCAGGCCGGGACTACGGCCGAGCAGTACTTC CASSQAGTTAEQYF
- TRBJ2-5 - TRBV4-3 TGCGCCAGCAGCCAAAACCCCCCCCAGGGTAGCTGGGGGGAGACCCAGTACTTC CASSQNPPQGSWGETQYF
TRBD2 TRBJ2-1 - TRBV7-3 TGTGCCAGCAGCGCTATGCTAGCGGGCAATGAGCAGTTCTTC CASSAMLAGNEQFF
TRBD1 TRBJ1-6 few TRBV12-3/TRBV12-4 TGTGCCAGCCAACACAGGGGTCAATCGGCCTCACCCCTCCACTTT CASQHRGQSASPLHF
- TRBJ2-5 many TRBV7-2 TGTGCCAGCAGCCCCGCAGGGTATTCGGTGGGAGAGACCCAGTACTTC CASSPAGYSVGETQYF
TRBD2 TRBJ2-2 many TRBV20-1 TGCAGTGCTACTAACCCTAGCGGGGGGAACACCGGGGAGCTGTTTTTT CSATNPSGGNTGELFF
TRBD2 TRBJ2-5 few TRBV7-2 TGTGCCAGTGCGGGGGGCCCCCAAGAGACCCAGTACTTC CASAGGPQETQYF
TRBD2 TRBJ2-3 once TRBV2 TGTGCCAGCAGTGAAGATCGGCTAGCGGTGAGCACAGATACGCAGTATTTT CASSEDRLAVSTDTQYF
TRBD1 TRBJ2-7 many TRBV5-6 TGTGCCAGCGGGGACAGGGTCACCTACGAGCAGTACTTC CASGDRVTYEQYF
- TRBJ2-7 - TRBV20-1 TGCAGTGCTAGAGATTTGGCGGACTCCTACGAGCAGTACTTC CSARDLADSYEQYF
- TRBJ2-7 many TRBV18 TGTGCCAGCTCACCGAGCATTTCCTACGAGCAGTACTTC CASSPSISYEQYF
- TRBJ2-3 - TRBV18 TGTGCCAGCTCGCGACAGGTCCAAGGCTCAGATACGCAGTATTTT CASSRQVQGSDTQYF
- TRBJ2-3 many TRBV2 TGTGCCAGCACCGACATCGTAGCAGATACGCAGTATTTT CASTDIVADTQYF
TRBD1 TRBJ2-7 few TRBV12-3/TRBV12-4 TGTGCCAGCAGCCCCGGACCAGGGGGTTACGAGCAGTACTTC CASSPGPGGYEQYF
- TRBJ2-3 many TRBV20-1 TGCAGTGCGTGTCCGGGAGCCACAGATACGCAGTATTTT CSACPGATDTQYF